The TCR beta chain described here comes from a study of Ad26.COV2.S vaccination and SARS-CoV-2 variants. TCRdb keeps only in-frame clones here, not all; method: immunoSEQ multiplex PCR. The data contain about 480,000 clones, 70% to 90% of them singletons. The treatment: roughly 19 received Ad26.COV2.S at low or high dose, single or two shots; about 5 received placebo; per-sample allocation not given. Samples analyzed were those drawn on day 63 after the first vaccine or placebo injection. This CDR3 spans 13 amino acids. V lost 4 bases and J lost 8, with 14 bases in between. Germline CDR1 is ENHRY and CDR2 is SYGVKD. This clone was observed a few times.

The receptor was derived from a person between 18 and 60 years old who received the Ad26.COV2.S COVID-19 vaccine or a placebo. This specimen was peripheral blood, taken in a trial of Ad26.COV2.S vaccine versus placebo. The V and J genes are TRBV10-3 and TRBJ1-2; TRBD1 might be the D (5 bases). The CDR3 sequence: CAISAGQLGGYTF. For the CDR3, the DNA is TGTGCCATCAGTGCGGGGCAGCTGGGAGGCTACACCTTC.